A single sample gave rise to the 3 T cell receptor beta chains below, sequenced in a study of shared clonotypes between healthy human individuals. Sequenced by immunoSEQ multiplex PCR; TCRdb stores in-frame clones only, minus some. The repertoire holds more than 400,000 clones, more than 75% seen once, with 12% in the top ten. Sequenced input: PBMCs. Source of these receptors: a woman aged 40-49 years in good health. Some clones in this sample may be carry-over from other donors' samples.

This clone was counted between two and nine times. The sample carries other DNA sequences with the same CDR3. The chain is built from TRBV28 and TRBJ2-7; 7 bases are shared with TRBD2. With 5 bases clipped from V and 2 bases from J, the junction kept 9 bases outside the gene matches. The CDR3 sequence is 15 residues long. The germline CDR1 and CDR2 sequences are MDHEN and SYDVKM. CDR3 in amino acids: CASSPPGTTAYEQYF. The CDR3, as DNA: TGTGCCAGCAGTCCCCCCGGGACTACAGCCTACGAGCAGTACTTC.

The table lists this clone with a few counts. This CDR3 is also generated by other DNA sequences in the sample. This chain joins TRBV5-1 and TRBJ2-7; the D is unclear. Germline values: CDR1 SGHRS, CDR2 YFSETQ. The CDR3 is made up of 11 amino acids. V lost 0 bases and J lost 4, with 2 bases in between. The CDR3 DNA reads TGCGCCAGCAGCTTGGGGTACGAGCAGTACTTC. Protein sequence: CASSLGYEQYF.

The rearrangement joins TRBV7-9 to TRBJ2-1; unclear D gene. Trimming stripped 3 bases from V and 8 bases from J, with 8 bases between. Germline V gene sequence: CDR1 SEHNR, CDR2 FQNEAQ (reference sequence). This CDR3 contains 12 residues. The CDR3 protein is CASSFPIYEQFF. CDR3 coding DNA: TGTGCCAGCAGCTTCCCCATCTATGAGCAGTTCTTC.